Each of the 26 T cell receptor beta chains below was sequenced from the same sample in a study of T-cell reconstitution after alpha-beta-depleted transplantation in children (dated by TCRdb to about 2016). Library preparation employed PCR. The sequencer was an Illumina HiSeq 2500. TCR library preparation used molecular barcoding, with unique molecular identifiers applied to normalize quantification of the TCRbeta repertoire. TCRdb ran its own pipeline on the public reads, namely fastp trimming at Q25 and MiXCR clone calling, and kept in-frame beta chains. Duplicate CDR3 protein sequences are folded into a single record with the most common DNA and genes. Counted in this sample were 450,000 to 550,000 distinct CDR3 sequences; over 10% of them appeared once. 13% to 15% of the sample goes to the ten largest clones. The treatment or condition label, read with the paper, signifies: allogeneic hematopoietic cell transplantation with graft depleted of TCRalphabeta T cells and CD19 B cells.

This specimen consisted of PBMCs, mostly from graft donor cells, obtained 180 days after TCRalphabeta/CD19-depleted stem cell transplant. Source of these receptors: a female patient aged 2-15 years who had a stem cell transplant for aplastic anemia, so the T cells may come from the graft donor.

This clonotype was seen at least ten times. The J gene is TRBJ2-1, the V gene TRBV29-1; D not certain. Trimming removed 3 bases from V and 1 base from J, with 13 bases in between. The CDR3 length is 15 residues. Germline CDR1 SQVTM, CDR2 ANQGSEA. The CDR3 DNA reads TGCAGCGTTGACCTACCTCTAGTTTCCTACAATGAGCAGTTCTTC. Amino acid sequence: CSVDLPLVSYNEQFF.

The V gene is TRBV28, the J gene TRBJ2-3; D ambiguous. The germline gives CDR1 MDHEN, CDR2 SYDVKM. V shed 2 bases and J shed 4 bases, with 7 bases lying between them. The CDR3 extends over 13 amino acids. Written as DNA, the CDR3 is TGTGCCAGCAGTTTAGGCACGGCAGATACGCAGTATTTT. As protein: CASSLGTADTQYF.

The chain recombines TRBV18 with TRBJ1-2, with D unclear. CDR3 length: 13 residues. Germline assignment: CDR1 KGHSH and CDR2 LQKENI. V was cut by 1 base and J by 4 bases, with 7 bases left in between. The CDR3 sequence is CASSPQGGYGYTF. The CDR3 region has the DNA TGTGCCAGCTCACCACAAGGAGGCTATGGCTACACCTTC.

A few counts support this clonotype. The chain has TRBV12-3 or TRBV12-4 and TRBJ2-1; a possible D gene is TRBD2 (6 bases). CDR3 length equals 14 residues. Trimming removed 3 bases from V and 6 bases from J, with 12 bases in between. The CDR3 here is CASSFYGRGNEQFF. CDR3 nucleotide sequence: TGTGCCAGCAGTTTTTACGGGAGAGGCAATGAGCAGTTCTTC.

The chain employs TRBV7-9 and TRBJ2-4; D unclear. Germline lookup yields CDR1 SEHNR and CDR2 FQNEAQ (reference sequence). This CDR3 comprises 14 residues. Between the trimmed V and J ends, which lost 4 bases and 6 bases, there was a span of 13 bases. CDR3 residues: CASSSPNRLNIQYF. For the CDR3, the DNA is TGTGCCAGCAGCTCCCCGAATCGGCTAAACATTCAGTACTTC.

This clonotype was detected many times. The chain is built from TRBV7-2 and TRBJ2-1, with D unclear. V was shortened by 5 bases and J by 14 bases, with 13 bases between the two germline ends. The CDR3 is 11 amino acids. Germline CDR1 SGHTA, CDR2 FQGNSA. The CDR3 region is CASSLGPKKFF. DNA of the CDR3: TGTGCCAGCAGCCTTGGGCCTAAGAAGTTCTTC.

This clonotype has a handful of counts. CDR3: CASSYLIGAEAFF. The CDR3 DNA reads as TGTGCCAGCAGTTACTTAATAGGGGCTGAAGCTTTCTTT. The chain is built from TRBV6-2 or TRBV6-3 and TRBJ1-1; D may be TRBD1 (5 bases). The CDR3 has 13 residues. Germline V gene data show CDR1 as MNHEY and CDR2 as SVGEGT. Between the trimmed V and J ends, which lost 1 base and 6 bases, there was a span of 9 bases.

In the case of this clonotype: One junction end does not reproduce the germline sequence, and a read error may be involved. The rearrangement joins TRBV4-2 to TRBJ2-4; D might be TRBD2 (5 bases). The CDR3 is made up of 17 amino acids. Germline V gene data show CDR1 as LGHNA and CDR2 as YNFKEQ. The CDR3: CASSHPRLAHGENIQHF. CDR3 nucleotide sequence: TGTGCCAGCAGCCACCCGAGGCTAGCCCATGGGGAAAACATTCAGCACTTC.

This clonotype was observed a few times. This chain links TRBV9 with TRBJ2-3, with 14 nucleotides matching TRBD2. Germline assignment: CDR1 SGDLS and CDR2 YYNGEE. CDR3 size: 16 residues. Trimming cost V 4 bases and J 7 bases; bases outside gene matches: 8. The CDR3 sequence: CASSQMGLAGVNTQYF. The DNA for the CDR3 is TGTGCCAGCAGCCAAATGGGACTAGCGGGAGTAAATACGCAGTATTTT. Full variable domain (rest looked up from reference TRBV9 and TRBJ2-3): DSGVTQTPKHLITATGQRVTLRCSPRSGDLSVYWYQQSLDQGLQFLIQYYNGEERAKGNILERFSAQQFPDLHSELNLSSLELGDSALYFCASSQMGLAGVNTQYFGPGTRLTVL.

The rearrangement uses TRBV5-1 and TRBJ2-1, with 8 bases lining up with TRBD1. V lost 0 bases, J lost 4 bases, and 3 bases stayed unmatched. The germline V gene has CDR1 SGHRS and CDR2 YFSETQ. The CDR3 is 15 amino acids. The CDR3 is CASSLDRGDYNEQFF. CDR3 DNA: TGCGCCAGCAGCTTGGACAGGGGGGATTACAATGAGCAGTTCTTC.

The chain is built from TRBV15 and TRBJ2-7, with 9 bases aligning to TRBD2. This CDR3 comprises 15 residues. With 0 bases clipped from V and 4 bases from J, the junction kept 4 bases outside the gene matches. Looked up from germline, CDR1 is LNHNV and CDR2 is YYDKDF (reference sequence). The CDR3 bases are TGTGCCACCAGCAGAGATGGAGCGGGGGGTTACGAGCAGTACGTC. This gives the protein CATSRDGAGGYEQYV.

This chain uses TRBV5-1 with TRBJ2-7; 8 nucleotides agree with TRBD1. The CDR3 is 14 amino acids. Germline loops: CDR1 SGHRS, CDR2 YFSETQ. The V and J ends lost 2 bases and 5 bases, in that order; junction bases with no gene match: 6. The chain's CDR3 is CASSFWTGQNEQYV. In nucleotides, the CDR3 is TGCGCCAGCAGCTTTTGGACAGGGCAAAACGAGCAGTACGTC.

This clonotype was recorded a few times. CDR3: CATSRDWSTAVPRTDTQYF. As DNA, the CDR3 is TGTGCCACCAGCAGAGATTGGAGCACAGCGGTTCCTCGCACAGATACGCAGTATTTT. The V call is TRBV15, the J call TRBJ2-3, with D perhaps matching TRBD2 (5 bases). The germline gives CDR1 LNHNV, CDR2 YYDKDF (reference sequence). The CDR3 runs 19 residues. V dropped 0 bases and J dropped 1 base, with 20 bases sitting between them.

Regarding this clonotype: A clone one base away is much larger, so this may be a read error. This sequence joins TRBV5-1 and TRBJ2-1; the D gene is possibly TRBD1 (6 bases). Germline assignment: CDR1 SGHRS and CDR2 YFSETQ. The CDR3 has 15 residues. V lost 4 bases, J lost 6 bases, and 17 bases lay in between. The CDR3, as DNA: TGCGCCAGCAGCCGTACCGGGACAAGGGTCAATGAGCAGTTCTTC. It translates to CASSRTGTRVNEQFF.

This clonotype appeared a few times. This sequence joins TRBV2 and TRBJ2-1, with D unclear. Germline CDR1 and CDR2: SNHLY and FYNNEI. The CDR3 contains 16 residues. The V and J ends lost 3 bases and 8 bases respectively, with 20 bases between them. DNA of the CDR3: TGTGCCAGCAGTGACGGAAAGGCTTTACGTGGCGATGAGCAGTTCTTC. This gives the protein CASSDGKALRGDEQFF. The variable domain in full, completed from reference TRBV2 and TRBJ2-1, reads EPEVTQTPSHQVTQMGQEVILRCVPISNHLYFYWYRQILGQKVEFLVSFYNNEISEKSEIFDDQFSVERPDGSNFTLKIRSTKLEDSAMYFCASSDGKALRGDEQFFGPGTRLTVL.

As DNA, the CDR3 is TGCAGTGCCACCACCGGGACAGAGAGCAATCAGCCCCAGCATTTT. This encodes CSATTGTESNQPQHF. The V call is TRBV20-1, the J call TRBJ1-5, with 7 bases matching TRBD1. The junction had 9 bases not matched to a gene; V was cut back by 6 bases and J by 1 base. This CDR3 contains 15 residues. Germline V CDR1 and CDR2: DFQATT, SNEGSKA (reference sequence).

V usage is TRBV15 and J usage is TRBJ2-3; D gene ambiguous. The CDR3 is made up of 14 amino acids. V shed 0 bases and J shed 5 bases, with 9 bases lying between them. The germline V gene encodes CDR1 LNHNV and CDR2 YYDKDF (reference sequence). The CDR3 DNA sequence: TGTGCCACCAGCAGAGATGGATCCAGAGATACGCAGTATTTT. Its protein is CATSRDGSRDTQYF. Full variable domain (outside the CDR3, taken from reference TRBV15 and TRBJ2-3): DAMVIQNPRYQVTQFGKPVTLSCSQTLNHNVMYWYQQKSSQAPKLLFHYYDKDFNNEADTPDNFQSRRPNTSFCFLDIRSPGLGDTAMYLCATSRDGSRDTQYFGPGTRLTVL.

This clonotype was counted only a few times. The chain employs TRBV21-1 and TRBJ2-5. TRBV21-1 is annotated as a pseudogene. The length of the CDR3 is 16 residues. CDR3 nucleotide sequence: TGTGCCAGCAGCAAAGACTTCACAAGACAAGAGGAGACCCAGTACTTC. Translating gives CASSKDFTRQEETQYF.

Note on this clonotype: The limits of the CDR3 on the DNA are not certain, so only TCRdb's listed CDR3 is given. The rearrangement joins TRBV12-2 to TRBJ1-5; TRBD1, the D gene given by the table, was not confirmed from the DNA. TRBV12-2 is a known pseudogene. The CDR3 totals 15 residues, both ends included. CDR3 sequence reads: CASRLVGGGNQPQHF.

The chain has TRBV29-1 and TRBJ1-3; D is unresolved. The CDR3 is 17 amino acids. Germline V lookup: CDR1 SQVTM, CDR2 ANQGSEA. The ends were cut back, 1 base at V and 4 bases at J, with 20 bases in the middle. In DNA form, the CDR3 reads TGCAGCGTTGAAGTTTACGGCAGATCAAGACTGGGAAACACCATATATTTT. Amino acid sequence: CSVEVYGRSRLGNTIYF.

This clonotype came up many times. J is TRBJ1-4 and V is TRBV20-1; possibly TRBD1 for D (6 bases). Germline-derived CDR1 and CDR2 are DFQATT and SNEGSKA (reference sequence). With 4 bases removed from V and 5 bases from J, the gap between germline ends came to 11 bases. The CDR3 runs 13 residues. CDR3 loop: CSATDRRNEKLFF. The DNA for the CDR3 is TGCAGTGCTACGGACAGAAGAAATGAAAAACTGTTTTTT.

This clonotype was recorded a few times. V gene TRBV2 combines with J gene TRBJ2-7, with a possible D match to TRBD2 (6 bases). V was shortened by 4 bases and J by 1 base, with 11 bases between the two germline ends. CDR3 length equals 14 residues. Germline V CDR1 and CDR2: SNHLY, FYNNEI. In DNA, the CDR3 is TGTGCCAGCAGTGGCGGGATAGCTTCCTACGAGCAGTACGTC. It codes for CASSGGIASYEQYV.

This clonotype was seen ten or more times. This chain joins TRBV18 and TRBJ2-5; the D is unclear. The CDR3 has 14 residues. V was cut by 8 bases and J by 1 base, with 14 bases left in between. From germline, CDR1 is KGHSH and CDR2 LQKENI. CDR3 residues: CASSPPTVQETQYF. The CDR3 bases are TGTGCCAGCAGTCCCCCGACTGTCCAAGAGACCCAGTACTTC.

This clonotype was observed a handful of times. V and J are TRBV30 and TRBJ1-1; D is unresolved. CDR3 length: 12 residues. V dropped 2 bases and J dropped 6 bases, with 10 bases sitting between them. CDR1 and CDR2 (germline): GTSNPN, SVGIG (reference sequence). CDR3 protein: CAWSPLRSEAFF. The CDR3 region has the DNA TGTGCCTGGAGTCCCCTAAGGTCTGAAGCTTTCTTT.

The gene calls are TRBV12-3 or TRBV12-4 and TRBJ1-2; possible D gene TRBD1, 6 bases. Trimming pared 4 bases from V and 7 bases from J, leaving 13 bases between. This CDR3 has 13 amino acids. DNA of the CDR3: TGTGCCAGCAGTTCCCCGGGGGCTGGTGGCTACACCTTC. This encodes CASSSPGAGGYTF.

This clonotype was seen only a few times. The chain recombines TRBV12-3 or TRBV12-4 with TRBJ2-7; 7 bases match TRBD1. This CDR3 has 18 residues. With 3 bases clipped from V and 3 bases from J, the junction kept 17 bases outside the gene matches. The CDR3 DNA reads TGTGCCAGCAGTTTGGCGTGGTGGGGACAGTCCGTTTTCTACGAGCAGTACTTC. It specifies CASSLAWWGQSVFYEQYF.